This TCR beta chain is from a study of T cell changes during pregnancy in multiple sclerosis. The repertoire was sequenced with immunoSEQ multiplex PCR; TCRdb's copy has only in-frame clones and lacks some. The sample lists 20,000 or so clones; approximately 90% were seen once. The V and J ends lost 4 bases and 4 bases, in that order; junction bases with no gene match: 5. The CDR3 is 14 amino acids. Per the germline V gene, CDR1 is SGHTA and CDR2 is FQGNSA. The clonotype originates from a female donor in good health, enrolled as a control in a pregnancy study. V and J are TRBV7-2 and TRBJ2-7; 9 bases fit TRBD2. The material was CD4+ T cells from peripheral blood mononuclear cells, obtained after pregnancy. DNA of the CDR3: TGTGCCAGCAGCTCCGCGGGAGGGGGATACGAGCAGTACTTC. Protein: CASSSAGGGYEQYF.